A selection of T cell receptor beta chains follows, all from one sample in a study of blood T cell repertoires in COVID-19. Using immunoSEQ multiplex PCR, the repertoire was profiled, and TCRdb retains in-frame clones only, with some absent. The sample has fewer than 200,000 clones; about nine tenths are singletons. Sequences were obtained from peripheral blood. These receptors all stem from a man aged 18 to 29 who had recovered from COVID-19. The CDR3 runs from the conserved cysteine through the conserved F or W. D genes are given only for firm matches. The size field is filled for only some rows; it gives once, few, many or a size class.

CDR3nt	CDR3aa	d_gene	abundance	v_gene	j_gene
TGTGCCAGTAGCCGGGAGCTGAGCTCCTACAATGAGCAGTTCTTC	CASSRELSSYNEQFF	.	.	TRBV19	TRBJ2-1
TGTGCCAGCAGTAAGACCCGACAATCTGGGGCCAACGTCCTGACTTTC	CASSKTRQSGANVLTF	.	.	TRBV27	TRBJ2-6
TGTGCCAGCAGTATACAGGGGGCGAACACTGAAGCTTTCTTT	CASSIQGANTEAFF	TRBD1	.	TRBV6-5	TRBJ1-1
TGTGCCAGCAGCTTAGATCGCGCCGGGAGGTACAATGAGCAGTTCTTC	CASSLDRAGRYNEQFF	TRBD2	.	TRBV7-6	TRBJ2-1
TGTGCCAGCAGTGAATTTACCGCTAGTTCTAATACGCAGTATTTT	CASSEFTASSNTQYF	.	.	TRBV25-1	TRBJ2-3
TGTGCCAGCCTAAGGGGGCGCAACACCGGGGAGCTGTTTTTT	CASLRGRNTGELFF	TRBD1	.	TRBV28	TRBJ2-2
TGTGCCAGCAGCAGGGGGGGGGCTGGCGGTAATGAAAAACTGTTTTTT	CASSRGGAGGNEKLFF	.	.	TRBV7-2	TRBJ1-4
TGTGCCAGCAGCGTGGGACTAGCGGGAGAGGAGACCCAGTACTTC	CASSVGLAGEETQYF	TRBD2	.	TRBV9	TRBJ2-5
TGTGCCAGCAGTTACCCCCCGACAGGGGCCGGGGAGCTGTTTTTT	CASSYPPTGAGELFF	TRBD1	once	TRBV6-5	TRBJ2-2
TGTGCCAGTAGCCGACCCGGACAGCGTAATGAAAAACTGTTTTTT	CASSRPGQRNEKLFF	.	.	TRBV19	TRBJ1-4
TGTGCCAGCAGCCTAAAGCGTGGGACAGCCACCGGGGAGCTGTTTTTT	CASSLKRGTATGELFF	TRBD1	.	TRBV7-8	TRBJ2-2
TGCGCCAGCAGCGGGGGGGCTCAGAACACTGAAGCTTTCTTT	CASSGGAQNTEAFF	.	once	TRBV5-1	TRBJ1-1
TGTGCCAGCAGCCCCCGACAGGGGGCGTACAATGAGCAGTTCTTC	CASSPRQGAYNEQFF	TRBD1	.	TRBV28	TRBJ2-1
TGCGCCAGCAGCCAAGAGTCGAGCGGGACTGGATACACAGATACGCAGTATTTT	CASSQESSGTGYTDTQYF	TRBD2	.	TRBV4-3	TRBJ2-3
TGTGCCAGCAGCCCCCAAAAGCAGGGACAGGCCTCCTACGAGCAGTACTTC	CASSPQKQGQASYEQYF	TRBD1	.	TRBV4-2	TRBJ2-7
TGTGCCAGCAGCTTAAGCGGACGGATCCAAGAGACCCAGTACTTC	CASSLSGRIQETQYF	.	once	TRBV11-2	TRBJ2-5
TGTGCCAGTACCTCCGACAGGATAACTTCACCCCTCCACTTT	CASTSDRITSPLHF	.	.	TRBV19	TRBJ1-6
TGTGCCAGCAGCCTGGGACAGTTGTTCCCCGGGGAGCTGTTTTTT	CASSLGQLFPGELFF	TRBD1	.	TRBV11-3	TRBJ2-2
TGCAGCGTCCCCCCGGGACTAGCGTTCGATGAGCAGTTCTTC	CSVPPGLAFDEQFF	TRBD2	.	TRBV29-1	TRBJ2-1
TGTGCCAGCTCACCTGGACAGGGGGGAGTGGGCGAGCAGTACTTC	CASSPGQGGVGEQYF	TRBD1	.	TRBV18	TRBJ2-7
TGTGCCAGCAGTTCCCGGTTCTATGGCTACACCTTC	CASSSRFYGYTF	.	.	TRBV28	TRBJ1-2
TGTGCCAGCAGTGAAGGCTCAACTCGTTACGAGCAGTACTTC	CASSEGSTRYEQYF	.	.	TRBV6-1	TRBJ2-7
TGTGCCAGCTCACCACCGGAGGGCGGAGAAAAACTGTTTTTT	CASSPPEGGEKLFF	.	.	TRBV18	TRBJ1-4
TGTGCCATCAACCCCTCGCGGAGCTCCTACGAGCAGTACTTC	CAINPSRSSYEQYF	.	.	TRBV10-3	TRBJ2-7
TGTGCCAGCAGCCTGGGGGGGCAGAATGAGCAGTTCTTC	CASSLGGQNEQFF	.	.	TRBV5-8	TRBJ2-1
TGTGCCAGCAGCGGTCTTACCGGGCCTAGCGTATATAACGAGCAGTACTTC	CASSGLTGPSVYNEQYF	.	.	TRBV7-8	TRBJ2-7
TGTGCCAGTAGGCCCTACTCCACAGATACGCAGTATTTT	CASRPYSTDTQYF	.	few	TRBV19	TRBJ2-3
TGTGCCAGTAGCAGGGGACAGGGGAATCAGCCCCAGCATTTT	CASSRGQGNQPQHF	TRBD1	.	TRBV19	TRBJ1-5
TGTGCCAGCACCCCATTAGGGACAGCTTCCTACGAGCAGTACTTC	CASTPLGTASYEQYF	TRBD1	.	TRBV28	TRBJ2-7
TGTGCCAGCAGCCAAGACCAGGGGGCGTTCTATGGCTACACCTTC	CASSQDQGAFYGYTF	TRBD1	.	TRBV3-1/TRBV3-2	TRBJ1-2
TGTGCCAGTAGTGTAACGGGACAGGGCACCACCGGGGAGCTGTTTTTT	CASSVTGQGTTGELFF	TRBD1	.	TRBV19	TRBJ2-2
TGTGCCAGTCCCACGGGGAGGGGCCAAGAGACCCAGTACTTC	CASPTGRGQETQYF	TRBD2	.	TRBV6-7	TRBJ2-5
TGTGCCACCAGTGCAGGGACAGGACATCACGGGGAGACCCAGTACTTC	CATSAGTGHHGETQYF	TRBD1	.	TRBV24-1	TRBJ2-5
TGTGCCAGCAGTCACACAGGGAGTGGTTTCTTT	CASSHTGSGFF	.	.	TRBV6-2/TRBV6-3	TRBJ1-1
TGTGCCAGCAAGATCGATCCCGGGAGCTATGGCTACACCTTC	CASKIDPGSYGYTF	.	.	TRBV6-5	TRBJ1-2
TGTGCCAGCAGCCGACAGGGACTGAACACTGAAGCTTTCTTT	CASSRQGLNTEAFF	TRBD1	.	TRBV9	TRBJ1-1
TGTGCCAGCAGTTACTCGCCCGGGGGGAACGAGCAGTACTTC	CASSYSPGGNEQYF	TRBD2	.	TRBV6-2/TRBV6-3	TRBJ2-7
TGTGCCAGCAGCTTAGATGAGGGAGCGGGGCCCCAGCATTTT	CASSLDEGAGPQHF	.	.	TRBV7-2	TRBJ1-5
TGTGCCAGCTCTACAGGGACGATCAACACTGAAGCTTTCTTT	CASSTGTINTEAFF	.	.	TRBV28	TRBJ1-1
TGTGCCAGCAGTTATTGGACTAGCGGAACCGGGGAGCTGTTTTTT	CASSYWTSGTGELFF	TRBD2	.	TRBV6-5	TRBJ2-2
TGTGCCAGCAGCCAAGAGGGGGCCCGGACTAGCGGGTACAATGAGCAGTTCTTC	CASSQEGARTSGYNEQFF	TRBD2	few	TRBV3-1/TRBV3-2	TRBJ2-1
TGTGCCAGCAGCCCGGGACAAGCCGACGGTTACCAAGAGACCCAGTACTTC	CASSPGQADGYQETQYF	.	.	TRBV5-8	TRBJ2-5
TGTGCCAGTAGTATCGGAGGAGGGCGGAGGTATGGCTACACCTTC	CASSIGGGRRYGYTF	.	.	TRBV19	TRBJ1-2
TGCGCCAGCAGCTATGGACAGACGAACACCGGGGAGCTGTTTTTT	CASSYGQTNTGELFF	.	once	TRBV5-1	TRBJ2-2
TGCGCCAGCAGCCAAGGCGGATACGAGCAGTACTTC	CASSQGGYEQYF	.	few	TRBV4-1	TRBJ2-7
TGTGCCAGCAGCCAAGAGGGGCAGAACACTGAAGCTTTCTTT	CASSQEGQNTEAFF	.	.	TRBV3-1/TRBV3-2	TRBJ1-1
TGTGCCAGCAGTTTGGGGGGTTGGGGTACGCAGTATTTT	CASSLGGWGTQYF	.	.	TRBV12-3/TRBV12-4	TRBJ2-3
TGCGCCAGCAGTGAAAGACAGGTATATCCCGGTAAGGGGTCACTTTCCTCTGGGGCCAACGTCCTGACTTTC	CASSERQVYPGKGSLSSGANVLTF	.	few	TRBV10-1	TRBJ2-6
TGCGCCAGCAGCTACGACAGAACAGATACGCAGTATTTT	CASSYDRTDTQYF	.	.	TRBV4-3	TRBJ2-3
TGCGCCACCCAGACAGGGGATGGGTCCTACGAGCAGTACTTC	CATQTGDGSYEQYF	TRBD1	.	TRBV5-1	TRBJ2-7
TGTGCCAGCAGTGAACCAAAGGGGACGCAGTATTTT	CASSEPKGTQYF	.	.	TRBV25-1	TRBJ2-3
TGTGCCAGCAGTCTAACAGGGGATTTAGGCGGCTACACCTTC	CASSLTGDLGGYTF	TRBD1	.	TRBV11-2	TRBJ1-2